Following are 17 T cell receptor beta chains from one sample sequenced in a study of blood T cell repertoires in COVID-19. The repertoire was sequenced with immunoSEQ multiplex PCR; TCRdb's copy has only in-frame clones and lacks some. In the table there are approximately 200,000 clones, 80% to 90% of which are singletons. Sequencing input: peripheral blood. The receptors come from a woman older than 75 with COVID-19, enrolled during active disease.

The CDR3 loop reads CASSSADRENSPLHF. Here the CDR3 DNA reads TGCGCCAGCAGTTCTGCGGACAGGGAGAATTCACCCCTCCACTTT. The chain uses TRBV10-1 and TRBJ1-6; TRBD1 aligns across 8 bases. J gave up 7 bases and V 5 bases, and 7 bases lay outside the gene matches. The CDR3 is 15 residues long. Germline V lookup: CDR1 WNHNN, CDR2 SYGVQD (reference sequence).

The chain couples TRBV15 to TRBJ1-2; 12 bases align to TRBD1. From germline, CDR1 is LNHNV and CDR2 YYDKDF (reference sequence). This CDR3 region has 16 residues. Germline trimming cut 3 bases from V and 3 bases from J; bases unmatched to any gene: 5. The CDR3 loop reads CATSRGGTGGDYGYTF. The CDR3 bases are TGTGCCACCAGCAGGGGGGGGACAGGGGGCGACTATGGCTACACCTTC. The whole variable domain, remainder taken from reference TRBV15 and TRBJ1-2, is DAMVIQNPRYQVTQFGKPVTLSCSQTLNHNVMYWYQQKSSQAPKLLFHYYDKDFNNEADTPDNFQSRRPNTSFCFLDIRSPGLGDTAMYLCATSRGGTGGDYGYTFGSGTRLTVV.

V usage is TRBV7-2 and J usage is TRBJ2-1; 12 bases are a match to TRBD2. Per the germline V gene, CDR1 is SGHTA and CDR2 is FQGNSA. This CDR3 region has 16 residues. V lost 4 bases to trimming and J lost 8 bases; unmatched junction nucleotides: 9. The CDR3 DNA reads TGTGCCAGCAGCTCCATACTAGCGGGGGGACCGGATGAGCAGTTCTTC. Translation gives CASSSILAGGPDEQFF.

The CDR3 spells CATSDYYNEQFF. The CDR3, as DNA: TGTGCCACCAGTGACTACTACAATGAGCAGTTCTTC. The chain uses TRBV24-1 and TRBJ2-1; D not resolved. The V and J ends lost 4 bases and 3 bases respectively, with 3 bases between them. CDR3 length equals 12 residues. Germline loops: CDR1 KGHDR, CDR2 SFDVKD.

The chain joins TRBV20-1 to TRBJ1-3, with 9 bases that match TRBD1. From germline, CDR1 is DFQATT and CDR2 SNEGSKA (reference sequence). Trimming at V came to 5 bases and at J to 4 bases, leaving 9 bases not matched to a gene. The CDR3 consists of 15 residues. The DNA of the CDR3 is TGCAGTGCTCGTGGGGACAGGGACTCCGGAAACACCATATATTTT. Its protein product is CSARGDRDSGNTIYF.

The chain carries TRBV9 and TRBJ2-1; the D gene is possibly TRBD1 (5 bases). CDR1 and CDR2 from the germline V gene are SGDLS and YYNGEE. The V and J ends lost 2 bases and 8 bases respectively, with 8 bases between them. This CDR3 region has 12 residues. The chain's CDR3 is CASSVQGYEQFF. CDR3 DNA sequence: TGTGCCAGCAGCGTGCAGGGTTATGAGCAGTTCTTC.

This chain connects TRBV5-1 to TRBJ2-3; 9 bases are a match to TRBD2. The CDR3 contains 15 residues. Trimming at V came to 0 bases and at J to 1 base, leaving 0 bases not matched to a gene. Germline assignment: CDR1 SGHRS and CDR2 YFSETQ. DNA of the CDR3: TGCGCCAGCAGCTTGGCTAGCGGGGGCACAGATACGCAGTATTTT. Encoded protein: CASSLASGGTDTQYF.

The V call is TRBV27, the J call TRBJ1-6, with 7 bases fitting TRBD1. The V gene end was trimmed by 6 bases and the J gene end by 7 bases; junction bases not matched to a gene: 12. Germline CDR1 reads MNHEY; CDR2 reads SMNVEV (reference sequence). The CDR3 runs 16 residues. The CDR3 bases are TGTGCCAGCAGGATGATGGCAGGGGGTCGAAATTCACCCCTCCACTTT. Its protein is CASRMMAGGRNSPLHF.

In this sample, this clone turned up a few times. In DNA, the CDR3 is TGTGCCATCGGACAGGAAAGAGGCTACACCTTC. It specifies CAIGQERGYTF. The chain carries TRBV10-3 and TRBJ1-2; TRBD1 matches at 7 bases. CDR3 length equals 11 residues. Looked up from germline, CDR1 is ENHRY and CDR2 is SYGVKD. V lost 8 bases and J lost 8; bases outside the gene matches: 5.

This chain joins TRBV30 and TRBJ1-3; perhaps TRBD1 as D (6 bases). The length of the CDR3 is 12 residues. Germline V gives CDR1 GTSNPN, CDR2 SVGIG (reference sequence). V was clipped by 6 bases and J by 2 bases, with 8 bases between them. The CDR3 DNA sequence: TGTGCCTGTAGGACAGCTGGAAACACCATATATTTT. This sequence encodes CACRTAGNTIYF.

The V and J genes are TRBV5-1 and TRBJ2-7; a possible D gene is TRBD2 (5 bases). CDR1 and CDR2 from the germline V gene are SGHRS and YFSETQ. The CDR3 length is 14 residues. The ends were cut back, 0 bases at V and 0 bases at J, with 7 bases in the middle. CDR3 sequence reads: CASSLEGSSYEQYF. The CDR3, as DNA: TGCGCCAGCAGCTTGGAAGGGAGCTCCTACGAGCAGTACTTC.

This chain connects TRBV19 to TRBJ1-6; no definite D call. The ends were cut back, 4 bases at V and 8 bases at J, with 15 bases in the middle. The V gene's germline CDR1 is LNHDA and CDR2 SQIVND (reference sequence). The CDR3 spans 15 residues. The CDR3 loop reads CASSTGLQVDSPLHF. Written as DNA, the CDR3 is TGTGCCAGTAGTACTGGGCTCCAGGTCGATTCACCCCTCCACTTT.

The chain uses TRBV18 and TRBJ2-3; D possibly corresponds to TRBD1 (5 bases). CDR3 size: 15 residues. Germline CDR1 is KGHSH and CDR2 is LQKENI. Trimming shortened V by 5 bases and J by 3 bases, and 15 bases separated the two germline ends. DNA of the CDR3: TGTGCCAGCTCAGCCCAGACAGTACCTACAGATACGCAGTATTTT. Its translation is CASSAQTVPTDTQYF.

CDR3 DNA sequence: TGTGCCAGCAATAAAAGTCCGTTGAGGGAAGAGCAGTACTTC. Translating gives CASNKSPLREEQYF. The chain joins TRBV28 to TRBJ2-7; D might be TRBD2 (5 bases). The CDR3 is 14 residues long. The germline CDR1 and CDR2 sequences are MDHEN and SYDVKM. The germline V and J ends were trimmed by 7 bases and 7 bases, with 20 bases remaining between them.

The J gene is TRBJ2-7, the V gene TRBV15; D is ambiguous. With 1 base removed from V and 4 bases from J, the gap between germline ends came to 8 bases. There are 13 residues in the CDR3. Germline V gene sequence: CDR1 LNHNV, CDR2 YYDKDF (reference sequence). The CDR3 DNA reads as TGTGCCACCAGCAGAGGGAGTCAGTACGAGCAGTACGTC. Translation gives CATSRGSQYEQYV.

This chain links TRBV6-5 with TRBJ1-2; a weak D match, TRBD1 (6 bases). Germline CDR1 is MNHEY and CDR2 is SVGAGI. This CDR3 has 15 amino acids. The V end was cut by 1 base, the J end by 2 bases, with 11 bases between. The CDR3 region has the DNA TGTGCCAGCAGTTACTTCGGACAGACGAACTATGGCTACACCTTC. Protein product: CASSYFGQTNYGYTF.

V and J are TRBV28 and TRBJ2-7; TRBD1 is a possible D gene (6 bases). Trimming removed 6 bases at V and 3 bases at J, with 12 bases between. Germline CDR1 and CDR2: MDHEN and SYDVKM. There are 13 residues in the CDR3. The CDR3 sequence: CASSLGQSYEQYF. The CDR3 nucleotides are TGTGCCAGCAGCCTCGGACAGAGCTACGAGCAGTACTTC.